The 8 T cell receptor beta chains reported below all come from one sample, sequenced in a study of cytomegalovirus exposure and HLA in healthy donors. The PCR made use of 60 Vbeta and 13 Jbeta primers. Data came from immunoSEQ multiplex PCR; TCRdb stores just in-frame clones and leaves some out. The data show 120,000 or so clones, 74% seen once. The sample taken for sequencing was PBMCs. The receptors come from a woman aged 45 to 65 in good health and CMV-seropositive.

The rearrangement joins TRBV7-2 to TRBJ2-5; the D is unclear. The germline V gene encodes CDR1 SGHTA and CDR2 FQGNSA. V dropped 0 bases and J dropped 4 bases, with 3 bases sitting between them. The CDR3 extends over 12 amino acids. The CDR3, as DNA: TGTGCCAGCAGCTTAGCAGCAGAGACCCAGTACTTC. Amino acid sequence: CASSLAAETQYF.

The gene calls are TRBV10-3 and TRBJ2-7; 7 bases match TRBD1. V dropped 0 bases and J dropped 2; count of bases not matched to a gene: 13. The CDR3 consists of 18 residues. Germline loops: CDR1 ENHRY, CDR2 SYGVKD. The CDR3 sequence: CAISESPNYDRETYEQYF. The CDR3 DNA reads TGTGCCATCAGTGAGTCGCCCAACTACGACAGGGAAACCTACGAGCAGTACTTC.

This chain's CDR3 is CASSSTSGTSGNYYEQYF. CDR3 bases: TGTGCCAGCAGCTCAACCTCCGGGACTAGCGGGAATTACTACGAGCAGTACTTC. The chain recombines TRBV5-4 with TRBJ2-7; TRBD2 aligns across 13 bases. V dropped 3 bases and J dropped 3; count of bases not matched to a gene: 12. In germline, CDR1 is SGHNT, CDR2 YYREEE (reference sequence). The CDR3 extends over 18 amino acids.

Only a few counts were recorded for this clone. V and J are TRBV28 and TRBJ2-7; TRBD2 matches 8 bases. CDR3 size: 14 residues. Losses at the gene ends were 0 bases for V and 7 bases for J; bases not matched to a gene: 5. Germline CDR1 and CDR2: MDHEN and SYDVKM. The CDR3 bases are TGTGCCAGCAGTTTATGGACAGCGGGAGCGGAGCAGTACTTC. This sequence encodes CASSLWTAGAEQYF.

V usage is TRBV5-6 and J usage is TRBJ2-2; possibly TRBD1 for D (6 bases). The CDR3 sequence is 16 residues long. The germline CDR1 and CDR2 sequences are SGHDT and YYEEEE. V dropped 0 bases and J dropped 0 bases, with 9 bases sitting between them. In DNA form, the CDR3 reads TGTGCCAGCAGCTTGGGTCAGGGGCCGAACACCGGGGAGCTGTTTTTT. This sequence encodes CASSLGQGPNTGELFF.

This rearrangement joins TRBV28 to TRBJ2-7, with 7 bases aligning to TRBD1. V shed 6 bases and J 3 bases; nucleotides not matched to a gene: 8. The length of the CDR3 is 14 residues. The germline V gene encodes CDR1 MDHEN and CDR2 SYDVKM. CDR3 in DNA: TGTGCCAGCAGCCGTGGACAGGATCACTACGAGCAGTACTTC. This codes for CASSRGQDHYEQYF.

Of note for this clone: This specimen includes other DNA sequences encoding the same CDR3. The V gene is TRBV18, the J gene TRBJ2-3; 11 bases map to TRBD2. J was trimmed by 3 bases and V by 2 bases; bases with no gene match: 1. This CDR3 has 15 residues. Germline lookup yields CDR1 KGHSH and CDR2 LQKENI. This chain's CDR3 is CASSPGTSGTDTQYF. For the CDR3, the DNA is TGTGCCAGCTCACCAGGGACTAGCGGAACAGATACGCAGTATTTT. The full variable domain, completed using reference TRBV18 and TRBJ2-3, is NAGVMQNPRHLVRRRGQEARLRCSPMKGHSHVYWYRQLPEEGLKFMVYLQKENIIDESGMPKERFSAEFPKEGPSILRIQQVVRGDSAAYFCASSPGTSGTDTQYFGPGTRLTVL.

V gene TRBV7-2 combines with J gene TRBJ2-1, with D maybe TRBD1 (6 bases). Looked up from germline, CDR1 is SGHTA and CDR2 is FQGNSA. Between the trimmed V and J ends, which lost 7 bases and 1 base, there was a span of 8 bases. The CDR3 consists of 13 residues. CDR3 loop: CASTDRSYNEQFF. Written as DNA, the CDR3 is TGTGCCAGCACCGACAGGTCCTACAATGAGCAGTTCTTC. The variable domain in full, completed from reference TRBV7-2 and TRBJ2-1, reads GAGVSQSPSNKVTEKGKDVELRCDPISGHTALYWYRQSLGQGLEFLIYFQGNSAPDKSGLPSDRFSAERTGGSVSTLTIQRTQQEDSAVYLCASTDRSYNEQFFGPGTRLTVL.